The 29 T cell receptor beta chains in this list originate from one sample, sequenced in a study of blood T cell repertoires in COVID-19. Only in-frame clones appear in the TCRdb table, and some are missing; sequencing was by immunoSEQ multiplex PCR. The sample yields 140,000 to 150,000 clones, approximately 81% seen once. The sequenced material came from peripheral blood. The receptors here all came from a human donor in a cohort sampled during active COVID-19.

This clone was detected a few times. The chain has TRBV5-3 and TRBJ1-6; no reliable D call. TRBV5-3 is treated as an ORF (open reading frame) with a function not yet certain. Between the trimmed V and J ends, which lost 2 bases and 2 bases, there was a span of 8 bases. The CDR3 length is 15 residues. As DNA, the CDR3 is TGTGCCAGAAGCTTTACAGTCCCCTATAATTCACCCCTCCACTTT. It encodes CARSFTVPYNSPLHF.

This chain connects TRBV6-5 to TRBJ2-7; 7 nucleotides line up with TRBD2. The CDR3 consists of 13 residues. Germline CDR1 is MNHEY and CDR2 is SVGAGI. Trimming cost V 4 bases and J 4 bases; bases outside gene matches: 4. CDR3 bases: TGTGCCAGCAGTTCCCGGGAGGAATACGAGCAGTACTTC. Translation gives CASSSREEYEQYF.

This sequence joins TRBV2 and TRBJ2-7, with a tentative D call TRBD1 (6 bases). The CDR3 is 14 amino acids. From germline, CDR1 is SNHLY and CDR2 FYNNEI. V was pared by 5 bases and J by 3 bases, with 14 bases between. Here the CDR3 DNA reads TGTGCCAGCAGTATGTACAGGGCGGACTACGAGCAGTACTTC. It encodes CASSMYRADYEQYF.

This rearrangement joins TRBV5-1 to TRBJ2-5; 8 nucleotides agree with TRBD1. The V gene's germline CDR1 is SGHRS and CDR2 YFSETQ. The CDR3 runs 13 residues. V dropped 6 bases and J dropped 4; count of bases not matched to a gene: 5. CDR3 loop: CASTDRGLETQYF. The CDR3 region has the DNA TGCGCCAGCACCGACAGGGGACTAGAGACCCAGTACTTC.

V usage is TRBV7-6 and J usage is TRBJ2-7, with 10 bases matching TRBD1. The CDR3 is 15 amino acids. After removal of 7 bases from V and 6 bases from J, the junction contained 12 bases not matched to a gene. Germline values: CDR1 SGHVS, CDR2 FNYEAQ. The CDR3 coding sequence is TGTGCCAGCACCCTCCTCCCGGGACAGGGGAGCGAGCAGTACTTC. Translated: CASTLLPGQGSEQYF.

The chain recombines TRBV28 with TRBJ2-3, with TRBD2 identical over 10 bases. CDR3 length: 17 amino acids. Germline V lookup: CDR1 MDHEN, CDR2 SYDVKM. Unmatched junction bases numbered 7, after V lost 1 base and J lost 3 bases. The CDR3 DNA is TGTGCCAGCAGTTTATTGGCTAGCGGGAGTAGAACAGATACGCAGTATTTT. Amino acids: CASSLLASGSRTDTQYF.

V and J are TRBV7-8 and TRBJ2-4; 7 nucleotides line up with TRBD1. The CDR3 runs 18 residues. The J segment lost 1 base and the V segment lost 5 bases, leaving 14 bases of the junction unmatched. Germline assignment: CDR1 SGHVS and CDR2 FQNEAQ. The CDR3 bases are TGTGCCAGCAGCCCATCCCGGGACAGAGTCCTCGCCAAAAACATTCAGTACTTC. It translates to CASSPSRDRVLAKNIQYF.

The chain links TRBV28 to TRBJ1-5; 7 nucleotides line up with TRBD1. The CDR3 totals 17 residues. The V gene end was trimmed by 0 bases and the J gene end by 0 bases; junction bases not matched to a gene: 5. Germline V gene lookup returns CDR1 MDHEN and CDR2 SYDVKM. In nucleotides, the CDR3 is TGTGCCAGCAGTTTATGGAGAGGACAGGATAGCAATCAGCCCCAGCATTTT. It yields the protein CASSLWRGQDSNQPQHF.

This sequence joins TRBV18 and TRBJ2-7; TRBD1 is a possible D gene (6 bases). The CDR3 consists of 15 residues. The germline V gene encodes CDR1 KGHSH and CDR2 LQKENI. Trimming removed 5 bases at V and 0 bases at J, with 14 bases between. The CDR3 loop reads CASSESTQGSYEQYF. The CDR3 coding sequence is TGTGCCAGCTCAGAATCGACACAGGGCTCCTACGAGCAGTACTTC.

The chain employs TRBV5-1 and TRBJ1-2; TRBD1 agrees at 7 bases. The germline V gene has CDR1 SGHRS and CDR2 YFSETQ. V shed 4 bases, J shed 8 bases, and the junction held 17 bases outside the gene matches. This CDR3 spans 16 amino acids. CDR3: CASSPQGTLTGEGYTF. The CDR3 DNA sequence: TGCGCCAGCAGCCCCCAGGGAACGCTTACAGGGGAAGGCTACACCTTC.

The J gene is TRBJ1-3, the V gene TRBV6-6; D gene unclear. The V gene's germline CDR1 is MNHNY and CDR2 SVGAGI (reference sequence). Trimming stripped 6 bases from V and 0 bases from J, with 6 bases between. The CDR3 extends over 13 amino acids. The CDR3, as DNA: TGTGCCAGCAGCCGCGGCTCTGGAAACACCATATATTTT. Translated: CASSRGSGNTIYF.

About this clone: The identical CDR3 is also encoded by other nucleotide sequences in the sample. V is TRBV9 and J is TRBJ2-1, with TRBD2 identical over 10 bases. Trimming at V came to 2 bases and at J to 4 bases, leaving 0 bases not matched to a gene. This CDR3 has 14 amino acids. Germline lookup yields CDR1 SGDLS and CDR2 YYNGEE. The DNA for the CDR3 is TGTGCCAGCAGCGTTAGCGGGGGGTACAATGAGCAGTTCTTC. Its protein product is CASSVSGGYNEQFF.

The J gene is TRBJ1-6, the V gene TRBV4-2; maybe TRBD1 (6 bases). Trimming shortened V by 5 bases and J by 9 bases, and 14 bases separated the two germline ends. Germline V gives CDR1 LGHNA, CDR2 YNFKEQ. The CDR3 extends over 14 amino acids. In DNA, the CDR3 is TGTGCCAGCAGCGCCCAGGGGATCGGTTCACCCCTCCACTTT. Translating it yields CASSAQGIGSPLHF.

The rearrangement uses TRBV21-1 and TRBJ1-1; no check of the table's D call, TRBD1, against the DNA was made. TRBV21-1 is marked as a pseudogene. CDR3 length equals 15 residues. The CDR3 nucleotides read TGTGCCAGCAGCAAAGATGGGCGCCGGTACACTGAAGCTTTCTTT. Translation: CASSKDGRRYTEAFF.

The genes are TRBV7-9 and TRBJ2-2, with 14 nucleotides matching TRBD2. After removal of 5 bases from V and 4 bases from J, the junction contained 12 bases not matched to a gene. Germline-derived CDR1 and CDR2 are SEHNR and FQNEAQ (reference sequence). CDR3 length: 19 residues. The CDR3, as DNA: TGTGCCAGCAGCCCTCAAAGGGGACTAGCGGGAGTAGGCACCGGGGAGCTGTTTTTT. This sequence encodes CASSPQRGLAGVGTGELFF.

The chain recombines TRBV7-8 with TRBJ1-4; D possibly corresponds to TRBD1 (6 bases). The CDR3 has 14 residues. V lost 2 bases and J lost 4, with 8 bases in between. Germline loops: CDR1 SGHVS, CDR2 FQNEAQ. DNA for the CDR3: TGTGCCAGCAGCTTAAGGGGGGGTAATGAAAAACTGTTTTTT. As protein: CASSLRGGNEKLFF.

This clone was seen ten or more times. The CDR3 coding sequence is TGCGCCAGCACCACAAGTGGGACAGGGCCCTACGAGCAGTACTTC. This sequence encodes CASTTSGTGPYEQYF. The chain recombines TRBV5-1 with TRBJ2-7; TRBD1 agrees at 9 bases. After removal of 6 bases from V and 2 bases from J, the junction contained 9 bases not matched to a gene. The CDR3 has 15 residues. From germline, CDR1 is SGHRS and CDR2 YFSETQ.

V is TRBV7-9 and J is TRBJ2-7; D remains ambiguous. The CDR3 has 16 amino acids. Germline V gene lookup returns CDR1 SEHNR and CDR2 FQNEAQ (reference sequence). The V end lost 5 bases, the J end lost 3 bases, and 20 bases lay between the germline ends. Written as DNA, the CDR3 is TGTGCCAGCAGCCCCCCGGTCGGCTACAGTAACTACGAGCAGTACTTC. Its protein is CASSPPVGYSNYEQYF.

The rearrangement joins TRBV9 to TRBJ1-2; 9 bases are a match to TRBD1. V lost 3 bases and J lost 8; bases outside the gene matches: 5. The CDR3 covers 13 residues. Looked up from germline, CDR1 is SGDLS and CDR2 is YYNGEE. The chain's CDR3 is CASSAWTGDGYTF. As DNA, the CDR3 is TGTGCCAGCAGCGCCTGGACAGGGGACGGCTACACCTTC.

The genes are TRBV15 and TRBJ1-5; TRBD1 matches at 7 bases. The CDR3 is 17 amino acids. V was pared by 0 bases and J by 6 bases, with 11 bases of the junction left unmatched. CDR1 and CDR2 (germline): LNHNV, YYDKDF (reference sequence). CDR3 nucleotide sequence: TGTGCCACCAGCAGAGAACCGCAGGGGGTATGGGGTCAGCCCCAGCATTTT. Protein: CATSREPQGVWGQPQHF.

This clone came up a few times. The V and J genes are TRBV11-2 and TRBJ2-7, with 11 bases lining up with TRBD2. Germline CDR1 is SGHAT and CDR2 is FQNNGV. The CDR3 runs 19 residues. With 1 base clipped from V and 2 bases from J, the junction kept 13 bases outside the gene matches. CDR3 sequence: CASSLAYLAGGPSAYEQYF. CDR3 sequence (DNA): TGTGCCAGCAGCTTAGCCTACCTAGCGGGAGGACCCTCTGCCTACGAGCAGTACTTC.

The J gene is TRBJ2-6, the V gene TRBV5-8; the D gene is possibly TRBD2 (6 bases). Germline V lookup: CDR1 SGHTS, CDR2 YDEGEE. This CDR3 has 18 amino acids. V was trimmed by 0 bases and J by 3 bases, leaving 16 bases between them. CDR3 region: CASSLGSGVRLGANVLTF. In DNA, the CDR3 is TGTGCCAGCAGCTTGGGCTCGGGGGTTAGGCTTGGGGCCAACGTCCTGACTTTC. Looking up the rest from reference TRBV5-8 and TRBJ2-6 gives the full variable domain: EAGVTQSPTHLIKTRGQQATLRCSPISGHTSVYWYQQALGLGLQFLLWYDEGEERNRGNFPPRFSGRQFPNYSSELNVNALELEDSALYLCASSLGSGVRLGANVLTFGAGSRLTVL.

This sequence joins TRBV4-2 and TRBJ1-4; D unresolved. Trimming left V 7 bases short and J 8 bases short, with 14 bases between. The CDR3 loop spans 13 amino acids. CDR1 is LGHNA, CDR2 YNFKEQ, per germline. CDR3 coding DNA: TGTGCCAGCAAAGCGGCAGATGGAGAAAAACTGTTTTTT. Translation gives CASKAADGEKLFF.

The chain uses TRBV28 and TRBJ2-7, with 7 bases identical to TRBD1. Germline trimming cut 5 bases from V and 1 base from J; bases unmatched to any gene: 11. From germline, CDR1 is MDHEN and CDR2 SYDVKM. The CDR3 is made up of 16 amino acids. CDR3 residues: CASSRPGQIKSYEQYF. The CDR3 DNA sequence: TGTGCCAGCAGTAGACCGGGACAGATAAAATCCTACGAGCAGTACTTC.

J is TRBJ2-5 and V is TRBV7-9; TRBD1 matches 7 bases. Germline V gives CDR1 SEHNR, CDR2 FQNEAQ (reference sequence). The CDR3 runs to 14 residues. V trimming: 1 base; J trimming: 3 bases; junction bases outside the gene matches: 2. The CDR3 DNA follows: TGTGCCAGCAGCTTAGTGACAGGGAAAGAGACCCAGTACTTC. Translating it yields CASSLVTGKETQYF.

V usage is TRBV28 and J usage is TRBJ2-3, with D perhaps matching TRBD1 (5 bases). Deletions cut 2 bases from V and 8 bases from J, with 14 bases between. CDR3 length equals 14 residues. Germline CDR1 is MDHEN and CDR2 is SYDVKM. CDR3 DNA sequence: TGTGCCAGCAGTTTACGGTACCAGGGTGTTACGCAGTATTTT. Protein sequence: CASSLRYQGVTQYF.

This clone occurred a few times. V is TRBV28 and J is TRBJ1-6; the match to TRBD1 covers 9 bases. With 5 bases clipped from V and 5 bases from J, the junction kept 4 bases outside the gene matches. This CDR3 contains 15 residues. CDR1 is MDHEN, CDR2 SYDVKM, per germline. CDR3 nucleotides: TGTGCCAGCAGTACGTGGGACAGGGATAATTCACCCCTCCACTTT. Its protein product is CASSTWDRDNSPLHF. The complete variable domain, with remaining parts taken from reference TRBV28 and TRBJ1-6, reads DVKVTQSSRYLVKRTGEKVFLECVQDMDHENMFWYRQDPGLGLRLIYFSYDVKMKEKGDIPEGYSVSREKKERFSLILESASTNQTSMYLCASSTWDRDNSPLHFGNGTRLTVT.

The rearrangement links TRBV5-1 to TRBJ1-1, with D unresolved. The CDR3 runs 11 residues. V shed 4 bases and J shed 8 bases, with 9 bases lying between them. Germline V gene lookup returns CDR1 SGHRS and CDR2 YFSETQ. The chain's CDR3 is CASSRGGEAFF. CDR3 in DNA: TGCGCCAGCAGCCGCGGCGGCGAAGCTTTCTTT. Full variable domain (rest looked up from reference TRBV5-1 and TRBJ1-1): KAGVTQTPRYLIKTRGQQVTLSCSPISGHRSVSWYQQTPGQGLQFLFEYFSETQRNKGNFPGRFSGRQFSNSRSEMNVSTLELGDSALYLCASSRGGEAFFGQGTRLTVV.

V is TRBV6-5 and J is TRBJ2-7; D is perhaps TRBD2 (5 bases). The V end was cut by 7 bases, the J end by 3 bases, with 10 bases between. The CDR3 covers 12 residues. Germline loops: CDR1 MNHEY, CDR2 SVGAGI. DNA of the CDR3: TGTGCCAGCACTGGAGAGGGCTACGAGCAGTACTTC. Translation: CASTGEGYEQYF.